Sequencing of this T cell receptor (beta chain) was carried out in a study of chemoradiotherapy in HPV16-positive cancers. Study context: Functional T-cell assays on a couple of HPV16-positive patients' cells defined candidate HPV-specific clones and common TCR motifs.

Findings and caveats of the study: During treatment, candidate HPV-specific clones and E7-related motifs expanded in tumor. In HPV16-positive patients, HPV-responsive T-cell expansion tracked better recurrence-free survival. The functional HPV-specific definition rests on just a couple of HPV16-positive patients.

To note about this clone: Its antigen is currently unknown.

TCRdb keeps only in-frame clones here, not all; method: immunoSEQ multiplex PCR. The sample includes approximately 2,500 clones, more than 75% of them seen just once. Germline V gene data show CDR1 as SGDLS and CDR2 as YYNGEE. Germline trimming cut 0 bases from V and 6 bases from J; bases unmatched to any gene: 11. This CDR3 is built from 16 residues. Source: tumor tissue, taken from a patient who underwent chemoradiotherapy. The TCR sequence derives from a human donor with HPV-associated anogenital cancer. The rearrangement joins TRBV9 to TRBJ1-2; TRBD1 aligns across 7 bases. This CDR3 reads CASSVEIDGGTDGYTF. In DNA, the CDR3 is TGTGCCAGCAGCGTAGAAATTGACGGAGGGACAGATGGCTACACCTTC.